This T cell receptor (beta chain) originates from a study of T cell clonality in common variable immunodeficiency. Using immunoSEQ multiplex PCR, the repertoire was profiled, and TCRdb retains in-frame clones only, with some absent. The profile covers about 15,000 clones, none occurring a single time. Study-level results: Reportedly, TCR beta sequences from common variable immunodeficiency showed fewer deletions and N-nucleotide insertions.

With 6 bases removed from V and 6 bases from J, the gap between germline ends came to 20 bases. This CDR3 is 15 amino acids long. With respect to this clone: As yet, its antigen is unknown. The CDR3 end lies 3 residues beyond the end of the read and is filled in from the germline J gene.

The chain carries TRBV23-1 and TRBJ1-1, with D perhaps matching TRBD1 (6 bases). TRBV23-1 is assigned to the ORF class and has an uncertain function. The source is a human donor with common variable immunodeficiency. The sample taken for sequencing was peripheral blood mononuclear cells. The CDR3 DNA, read in part, is TGCGCCAGCAGCCCTCCAGGGGCTGTTGGTCCTGAA. This sequence encodes CASSPPGAVGPE. The full CDR3 protein is CASSPPGAVGPEAFF.